This TCR beta chain was identified during a study of T cell responses to AZD1222 COVID-19 vaccine. Broader study findings: At baseline, seropositivity was found in only 6 or 7 AZD1222 recipients. A rise in Spike-specific TCR breadth and depth followed two AZD1222 doses. Clonal diversity may have been underestimated in mostly white British donors.

Libraries were prepared by immunoSEQ multiplex PCR; TCRdb keeps only in-frame clonotypes and omits some of them. The data show around 140,000 clones, approximately 85% seen once. With respect to this clone: Antigen: not known.

This CDR3 is built from 16 residues. The chain links TRBV21-1 to TRBJ2-7; TRBD2 is taken as the D call from the table, unchecked against the DNA. TRBV21-1 is recorded as a pseudogene. This TCR derives from an adult who received the MenACWY meningococcal vaccine as a control. The material was peripheral blood, obtained 28 days after the second dose of the MenACWY control vaccine. CDR3 amino acids: CASTRRSGPLDHEQYV. The CDR3 bases are TGTGCCAGCACCCGGAGGTCTGGCCCCCTCGACCACGAGCAGTACGTC.